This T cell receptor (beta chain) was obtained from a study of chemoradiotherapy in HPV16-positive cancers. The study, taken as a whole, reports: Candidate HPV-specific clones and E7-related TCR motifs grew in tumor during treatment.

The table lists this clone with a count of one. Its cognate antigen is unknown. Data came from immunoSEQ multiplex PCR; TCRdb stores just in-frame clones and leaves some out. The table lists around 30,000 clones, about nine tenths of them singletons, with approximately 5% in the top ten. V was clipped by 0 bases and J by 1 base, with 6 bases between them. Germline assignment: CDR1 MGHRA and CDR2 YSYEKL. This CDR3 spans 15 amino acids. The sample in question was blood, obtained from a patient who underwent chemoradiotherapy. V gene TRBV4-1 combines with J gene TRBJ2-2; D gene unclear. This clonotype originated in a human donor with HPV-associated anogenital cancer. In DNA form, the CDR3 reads TGCGCCAGCAGCCAAGATCAAAAGAACACCGGGGAGCTGTTTTTT. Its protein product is CASSQDQKNTGELFF.